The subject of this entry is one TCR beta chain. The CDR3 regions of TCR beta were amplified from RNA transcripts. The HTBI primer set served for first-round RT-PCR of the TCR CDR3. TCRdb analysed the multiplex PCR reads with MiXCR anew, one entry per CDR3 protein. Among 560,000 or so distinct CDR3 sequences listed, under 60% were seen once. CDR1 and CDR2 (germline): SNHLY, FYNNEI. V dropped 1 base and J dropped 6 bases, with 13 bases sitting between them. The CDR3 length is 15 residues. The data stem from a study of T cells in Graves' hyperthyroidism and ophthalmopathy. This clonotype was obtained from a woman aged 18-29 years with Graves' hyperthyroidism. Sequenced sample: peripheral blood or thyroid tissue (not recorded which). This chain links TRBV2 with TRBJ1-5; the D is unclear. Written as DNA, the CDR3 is TGTGCCAGCAGTGAAGGTCCCCCAATGGGTCAGCCCCAGCATTTT. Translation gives CASSEGPPMGQPQHF.